This passage covers 30 T cell receptor beta chains from one sample sequenced in a study of spatial heterogeneity in lung cancer. Overall study findings and caveats: Counts of expanded alpha and beta TCRs within tumors tracked the tumor nonsynonymous mutation count.

Time point indicated: sample taken at primary tumor resection. One entry per CDR3 protein results from TCRdb running MiXCR on the 5' RACE reads. The sample carries thousands of distinct CDR3 sequences, around an eighth recorded once. Their cognate antigens are unknown. The sequencing used lung tumor tissue, collected at surgery. Every receptor here comes from a male donor with early-stage non-small cell lung cancer.

On this clonotype: This beta chain is a stray read from a library made for alpha chains; its abundance is not meaningful. The CDR3: CASSSYDEREADTQYF. In nucleotides, the CDR3 is TGTGCCAGCAGCTCTTACGACGAGCGGGAGGCAGATACGCAGTATTTT. This chain joins TRBV6-6 and TRBJ2-3; 9 positions match TRBD2. Germline CDR1 reads MNHNY; CDR2 reads SVGAGI (reference sequence). There are 16 residues in the CDR3. The ends lost 6 bases at V and 4 bases at J; junction bases unmatched: 11.

This clonotype was found many times. This beta chain lies outside the target of a library built for alpha chains; its clone size means little. This chain links TRBV7-8 with TRBJ2-3; D perhaps matches TRBD2 (6 bases). The V gene lost 3 bases and the J gene lost 0 bases, with 10 bases spanning the gap. Germline CDR1 is SGHVS and CDR2 is FQNEAQ. The CDR3 has 15 residues. The CDR3 region is CASSFSSGSTDTQYF. The CDR3 region has the DNA TGTGCCAGCAGCTTCAGTAGCGGAAGCACAGATACGCAGTATTTT.

This clonotype was seen at least ten times. This beta chain is off target for a library built for alpha chains, so its abundance means little. The chain is built from TRBV6-2 or TRBV6-3 and TRBJ1-1, with D unresolved. Trimming cost V 2 bases and J 1 base, with 8 bases left between them. The germline V gene encodes CDR1 MNHEY and CDR2 SVGEGT. The CDR3 runs 14 residues. The CDR3 sequence: CASSYRAANTEAFF. The CDR3 DNA sequence: TGTGCCAGCAGTTACAGGGCAGCGAACACTGAAGCTTTCTTT.

This clonotype appeared a few times. This beta chain turned up in a library designed for alpha chains; as an off-target read, its abundance says little. The chain links TRBV14 to TRBJ2-1, with 10 bases fitting TRBD2. The V gene end was trimmed by 8 bases and the J gene end by 8 bases; junction bases not matched to a gene: 12. CDR3 length: 15 amino acids. CDR1 and CDR2 (germline): SGHDN, FVKESK. The CDR3 loop is CASLLLSGGHHEQFF. In nucleotides, the CDR3 is TGTGCCAGCCTACTACTTAGCGGGGGGCATCATGAGCAGTTCTTC.

Many counts were recorded for this clonotype. This beta chain lies outside the target of a library built for alpha chains; its clone size means little. The V and J genes are TRBV6-5 and TRBJ2-2; 7 bases agree with TRBD2. Germline V gives CDR1 MNHEY, CDR2 SVGAGI. The junction had 3 bases not matched to a gene; V was cut back by 2 bases and J by 0 bases. CDR3 length: 16 amino acids. The CDR3 nucleotides are TGTGCCAGCAGTTACAGCGGGACCACGAACACCGGGGAGCTGTTTTTT. This gives the protein CASSYSGTTNTGELFF.

Ten or more counts support this clonotype. With the library built for alpha chains, this beta chain is off target and its frequency is not meaningful. The chain uses TRBV5-1 and TRBJ2-1, with 14 bases that match TRBD2. With 4 bases clipped from V and 0 bases from J, the junction kept 9 bases outside the gene matches. This CDR3 has 19 residues. Germline V lookup: CDR1 SGHRS, CDR2 YFSETQ. The CDR3 DNA reads as TGCGCCAGCAGCAGGGGACTAGCGGGGGCCCCTTCCTCCTACAATGAGCAGTTCTTC. Protein product: CASSRGLAGAPSSYNEQFF.

This clonotype qualifies as medium-sized. This beta chain is a stray read from a library made for alpha chains; its abundance is not meaningful. V and J are TRBV7-9 and TRBJ1-1; possibly TRBD1 for D (5 bases). Trimming cost V 3 bases and J 1 base, with 12 bases left between them. CDR3 length: 15 amino acids. Germline V gives CDR1 SEHNR, CDR2 FQNEAQ (reference sequence). For the CDR3, the DNA is TGTGCCAGCAGCTTTCAGTCCGGACAGAACACTGAAGCTTTCTTT. Its protein is CASSFQSGQNTEAFF.

This clonotype came up many times. Because the library targeted alpha chains, this beta chain is an off-target read whose size means little. The genes are TRBV6-1 and TRBJ1-3; D possibly corresponds to TRBD1 (6 bases). V lost 6 bases and J lost 0, with 18 bases in between. CDR1 MNHNS and CDR2 SASEGT come from the germline V gene. This CDR3 is 17 amino acids long. DNA for the CDR3: TGTGCCAGCAGCGGGGGGGACAACACTTTCTCTGGAAACACCATATATTTT. This sequence encodes CASSGGDNTFSGNTIYF.

This clonotype was seen ten or more times. This beta chain lies outside the target of a library built for alpha chains; its clone size means little. This chain joins TRBV4-2 and TRBJ2-5; D gene uncertain. The CDR3 runs 15 residues. Germline loops: CDR1 LGHNA, CDR2 YNFKEQ. Trimming stripped 4 bases from V and 5 bases from J, with 17 bases between. As DNA, the CDR3 is TGTGCCAGCAGCCCATCGTACCCGAACTCGGAGACCCAGTACTTC. This codes for CASSPSYPNSETQYF.

On this clonotype: The size of this beta chain means little, since it is a stray read in a library made for alpha chains. In DNA, the CDR3 is TGTGCCAGCAGCCAGTGGACTAAGCCCAATGAGCAGTTCTTC. This sequence encodes CASSQWTKPNEQFF. V is TRBV3-1 and J is TRBJ2-1, with D possibly TRBD2 on 6 matching bases. Trimming shortened V by 3 bases and J by 6 bases, and 12 bases separated the two germline ends. The germline V gene encodes CDR1 LGHDT and CDR2 YNNKEL (reference sequence). The CDR3 loop spans 14 amino acids.

This clonotype came up many times. The library was built for alpha chains, so this beta chain is an off-target read and its size means little. The rearrangement joins TRBV9 to TRBJ2-2, with D unresolved. This CDR3 contains 15 residues. The germline CDR1 and CDR2 sequences are SGDLS and YYNGEE. V dropped 4 bases and J dropped 7 bases, with 17 bases sitting between them. The CDR3 nucleotides are TGTGCCAGCAGCCCGGGCCCTACCCCGGGCGGGGAGCTGTTTTTT. This gives the protein CASSPGPTPGGELFF.

Sample share makes this clonotype medium-sized. This beta chain appears as a stray read in a library generated for alpha chains; its size is not informative. The chain couples TRBV27 to TRBJ2-7; tentative D call: TRBD1 (6 bases). The CDR3 covers 17 residues. The V end lost 0 bases, the J end lost 2 bases, and 17 bases lay between the germline ends. Germline CDR1 reads MNHEY; CDR2 reads SMNVEV (reference sequence). The DNA of the CDR3 is TGTGCCAGCAGTTTATCGGGGGTTGGCAGGGGAACCTACGAGCAGTACTTC. Amino acids: CASSLSGVGRGTYEQYF.

This clonotype was counted ten times or more. This beta chain lies outside the target of a library built for alpha chains; its clone size means little. This chain connects TRBV10-2 to TRBJ2-5; 12 positions agree with TRBD2. After removal of 4 bases from V and 4 bases from J, the junction contained 4 bases not matched to a gene. CDR1 and CDR2 from the germline V gene are WSHSY and SAAADI. The CDR3 sequence is 15 residues long. The CDR3 DNA is TGCGCCAGCAGTGGACTAGCGGGAGCCGGAGAGACCCAGTACTTC. Its protein product is CASSGLAGAGETQYF.

This clonotype was observed at least ten times. Since it is a stray read in a library aimed at alpha chains, this beta chain has a size that is not meaningful. V usage is TRBV4-3 and J usage is TRBJ2-6; 9 bases align to TRBD1. The CDR3 is 18 residues long. V shed 0 bases, J shed 3 bases, and the junction held 6 bases outside the gene matches. Germline V gives CDR1 LGHNA, CDR2 YSLEER. In DNA form, the CDR3 reads TGCGCCAGCAGCCAAGATAGAACAGGGGGCTTTGGGGCCAACGTCCTGACTTTC. This gives the protein CASSQDRTGGFGANVLTF.

This clonotype was found many times. Since the library was made to target alpha chains, this beta chain is a stray read and its abundance is not meaningful. V and J are TRBV12-3 or TRBV12-4 and TRBJ2-2, with 7 positions matching TRBD1. Unmatched junction bases numbered 5, after V lost 5 bases and J lost 5 bases. The CDR3 spans 14 residues. For the CDR3, the DNA is TGTGCCAGCAGTCCTGGACAGGAAACCGGGGAGCTGTTTTTT. It translates to CASSPGQETGELFF.

This clonotype was counted ten times or more. Since the library was made to target alpha chains, this beta chain is a stray read and its abundance is not meaningful. This CDR3 reads CAISESEPPGTPQHF. Written as DNA, the CDR3 is TGTGCCATCAGTGAGTCTGAACCCCCGGGGACGCCCCAGCATTTT. J is TRBJ1-5 and V is TRBV10-3, with a weak D call TRBD1 (5 bases). Germline loops: CDR1 ENHRY, CDR2 SYGVKD. V gave up 0 bases and J gave up 9 bases, with 15 bases separating them. The CDR3 length is 15 residues.

By proportion, this clonotype is medium-sized. Found in a library prepared for alpha chains, this beta chain is an off-target read, and its abundance has little meaning. The CDR3 sequence: CSAERSSTDTQYF. The CDR3 DNA is TGCAGTGCCGAGCGGAGCTCCACAGATACGCAGTATTTT. This chain connects TRBV20-1 to TRBJ2-3; a weak D match, TRBD2 (5 bases). V gave up 6 bases and J gave up 2 bases, with 12 bases separating them. Germline-derived CDR1 and CDR2 are DFQATT and SNEGSKA (reference sequence). CDR3 length: 13 residues.

This clonotype counts as medium-sized. This beta chain came through as a stray read in a library set up for alpha chains, and its size says little. The rearrangement links TRBV10-3 to TRBJ1-5; a possible D gene is TRBD1 (6 bases). The CDR3 spans 13 residues. The V end lost 6 bases, the J end lost 4 bases, and 10 bases lay between the germline ends. Germline lookup yields CDR1 ENHRY and CDR2 SYGVKD. CDR3 DNA sequence: TGTGCCATCAGGGACAGCTTTAATCAGCCCCAGCATTTT. This translates into CAIRDSFNQPQHF.

This clonotype is medium-sized within its sample. Within a library made for alpha chains, this beta chain is off target, and its count is uninformative. V is TRBV28 and J is TRBJ2-7; no clear D. V shed 4 bases and J shed 2 bases, with 6 bases lying between them. The length of the CDR3 is 12 residues. The germline V gene encodes CDR1 MDHEN and CDR2 SYDVKM. CDR3 sequence: CASSYRAYEQYF. Written as DNA, the CDR3 is TGTGCCAGCAGTTACCGGGCCTACGAGCAGTACTTC.

This clonotype is deemed medium-sized. This beta chain is a stray sequence in a library constructed for alpha chains; its clone size is not meaningful. The CDR3 reads CSVIDIPEAFF. The CDR3 DNA sequence: TGCAGCGTTATTGACATTCCTGAAGCTTTCTTT. The J gene is TRBJ1-1, the V gene TRBV29-1; D remains unclear. The CDR3 loop spans 11 amino acids. The germline CDR1 and CDR2 sequences are SQVTM and ANQGSEA. Trimming pared 5 bases from V and 6 bases from J, leaving 10 bases between.

This clonotype is medium-sized in the sample. This beta chain represents an off-target read in a library built for alpha chains; its size is of limited meaning. The V call is TRBV4-2, the J call TRBJ1-1, with a weak D call TRBD1 (5 bases). Per germline, CDR1 LGHNA and CDR2 YNFKEQ. The CDR3 length is 13 residues. Trimming shortened V by 3 bases and J by 5 bases, and 10 bases separated the two germline ends. The CDR3 nucleotides are TGTGCCAGCAGCCAGGAGTGGGGGACTGAAGCTTTCTTT. Translated: CASSQEWGTEAFF.

Relative to its sample, this clonotype is medium-sized (0.01 to 0.1%). This beta chain is a stray sequence in a library constructed for alpha chains; its clone size is not meaningful. This chain joins TRBV10-1 and TRBJ1-1; D is uncertain. Trimming left V 4 bases short and J 2 bases short, with 11 bases between. Germline values: CDR1 WNHNN, CDR2 SYGVQD (reference sequence). This CDR3 has 14 amino acids. The CDR3 sequence is CASSVSRTNTEAFF. Written as DNA, the CDR3 is TGCGCCAGCAGTGTTTCCAGGACCAACACTGAAGCTTTCTTT.

This clonotype was seen repeatedly, ten times or more. Within a library made for alpha chains, this beta chain is off target, and its count is uninformative. The chain couples TRBV28 to TRBJ2-7; D might be TRBD1 (5 bases). Trimming pared 5 bases from V and 0 bases from J, leaving 17 bases between. Germline V lookup: CDR1 MDHEN, CDR2 SYDVKM. The CDR3 covers 16 residues. The CDR3: CASSRARQISSYEQYF. CDR3 DNA sequence: TGTGCCAGCAGTCGAGCCCGACAGATTAGCTCCTACGAGCAGTACTTC.

This clonotype appeared many times. This beta chain is an off-target read within a library intended for alpha chains, so its frequency means little. The chain carries TRBV19 and TRBJ2-2; 16 bases are a match to TRBD2. The V gene end was trimmed by 6 bases and the J gene end by 5 bases; junction bases not matched to a gene: 9. The CDR3 is 18 residues long. The germline CDR1 and CDR2 sequences are LNHDA and SQIVND (reference sequence). CDR3 protein: CASRPGTSGRAGTGELFF. CDR3 DNA: TGTGCCAGTAGGCCCGGGACTAGCGGGAGGGCCGGAACCGGGGAGCTGTTTTTT.

This clonotype was counted ten times or more. With the library built for alpha chains, this beta chain is off target and its frequency is not meaningful. The chain recombines TRBV6-1 with TRBJ2-1; 7 bases fit TRBD2. The CDR3 is 17 residues long. Per the germline V gene, CDR1 is MNHNS and CDR2 is SASEGT. J was trimmed by 1 base and V by 2 bases; bases with no gene match: 8. CDR3 DNA sequence: TGTGCCAGCAGTGAATCAATGTGGGGGGGATCCTACAATGAGCAGTTCTTC. Translation: CASSESMWGGSYNEQFF.

In this sample, this clonotype turned up many times. This beta chain is a stray sequence in a library constructed for alpha chains; its clone size is not meaningful. The chain carries TRBV6-6 and TRBJ2-3; D may be TRBD2 (7 bases). CDR3 size: 16 residues. Trimming shortened V by 7 bases and J by 3 bases, and 20 bases separated the two germline ends. Germline lookup yields CDR1 MNHNY and CDR2 SVGAGI (reference sequence). The CDR3 region has the DNA TGTGCCAGCAACCTCTGGGGGGGCGCGGTGACAGATACGCAGTATTTT. This codes for CASNLWGGAVTDTQYF.

This clonotype counts as medium-sized. With the library built for alpha chains, this beta chain is off target and its frequency is not meaningful. This chain joins TRBV6-5 and TRBJ2-1; D assignment may be TRBD1 or TRBD2 (6 bases each). From germline, CDR1 is MNHEY and CDR2 SVGAGI. Trimming pared 6 bases from V and 8 bases from J, leaving 29 bases between. This CDR3 has 18 amino acids. This chain's CDR3 is CASRGGEVPSAGFHEQFF. DNA of the CDR3: TGTGCCAGCAGAGGGGGTGAGGTACCCTCGGCGGGATTCCATGAGCAGTTCTTC.

The sample holds many counts of this clonotype. This beta chain appears as a stray read in a library generated for alpha chains; its size is not informative. V usage is TRBV5-1 and J usage is TRBJ1-1; weak D call: TRBD1 (6 bases). The CDR3 extends over 11 amino acids. Germline CDR1 is SGHRS and CDR2 is YFSETQ. Trimming took 6 bases from V and 6 from J, leaving 9 bases between them. The CDR3 here is CASKGEAEAFF. The CDR3, as DNA: TGCGCCAGCAAGGGGGAGGCTGAAGCTTTCTTT.

This clonotype was seen many times. The library was prepared for alpha chains; this beta chain is a stray read, so its frequency means little. The CDR3 region is CASSPRIDYEQYF. The CDR3 DNA follows: TGTGCCAGCTCACCACGAATCGACTACGAGCAGTACTTC. The gene calls are TRBV18 and TRBJ2-7; D not certain. The CDR3 sequence is 13 residues long. In germline, CDR1 is KGHSH, CDR2 LQKENI. V lost 1 base and J lost 3, with 7 bases in between.

This clonotype was detected many times. Since the library was made to target alpha chains, this beta chain is a stray read and its abundance is not meaningful. The V and J genes are TRBV12-5 and TRBJ2-1; TRBD2 agrees at 12 bases. Germline values: CDR1 LGHNT, CDR2 FRNRAP. This CDR3 has 16 residues. The V gene end was trimmed by 4 bases and the J gene end by 5 bases; junction bases not matched to a gene: 6. In DNA, the CDR3 is TGTGCTAGTGGTTCACAAACTAGCGGGAGGAACAATGAGCAGTTCTTC. This codes for CASGSQTSGRNNEQFF.